This paragraph covers one T cell receptor (beta chain) sequence. Its antigen remains unknown. This sample is drawn from a study of T-cell memory formation after mild COVID-19. Study conclusions and caveats: There was a balanced CD4/CD8 profile in clones contracting day 15 to 85, and later expanders leaned CD4+.

One entry per CDR3 protein results from TCRdb running MiXCR on the 5' RACE reads. The repertoire includes approximately 580,000 distinct CDR3 sequences, about a fifth of them detected once, and around an eighth sits in the top ten. The V and J ends lost 4 bases and 4 bases, in that order; junction bases with no gene match: 4. The CDR3 contains 16 residues. From germline, CDR1 is SGHAT and CDR2 FQNNGV. This clonotype originated in an adult woman who had mild COVID-19 (a few samples of this study predate the infection). Cell type and time point are not known. This sequence joins TRBV11-2 and TRBJ2-3; 14 positions match TRBD2. Sequenced material: PBMCs or a T cell subset sorted from them (not recorded which). CDR3: CASSSGLAGAPDTQYF. The CDR3 DNA sequence: TGTGCCAGCAGCTCGGGACTAGCGGGAGCCCCAGATACGCAGTATTTT.